The 21 T cell receptor beta chains in this list originate from one sample, sequenced in a study of blood T cell repertoires in COVID-19. Produced via immunoSEQ multiplex PCR; TCRdb's table is partial and in-frame only. The profile shows more than 75,000 clones, roughly 78% of them singletons. What was sequenced was peripheral blood. These receptors came from a man between 60 and 70 years old with acute or convalescent COVID-19.

The rearrangement joins TRBV7-6 to TRBJ2-1; no definite D call. The V and J ends lost 1 base and 4 bases respectively, with 5 bases between them. Germline lookup yields CDR1 SGHVS and CDR2 FNYEAQ. CDR3 length equals 13 residues. Written as DNA, the CDR3 is TGTGCCAGCAGCTTAGGGCGGTACAATGAGCAGTTCTTC. It translates to CASSLGRYNEQFF. Combining the CDR3 with reference TRBV7-6 and TRBJ2-1 gives the whole variable domain GAGVSQSPRYKVTKRGQDVALRCDPISGHVSLYWYRQALGQGPEFLTYFNYEAQQDKSGLPNDRFSAERPEGSISTLTIQRTEQRDSAMYRCASSLGRYNEQFFGPGTRLTVL.

The chain couples TRBV5-1 to TRBJ2-1; 11 nucleotides match TRBD1. Germline V gives CDR1 SGHRS, CDR2 YFSETQ. The CDR3 is made up of 18 amino acids. Trimming cost V 0 bases and J 0 bases; bases outside gene matches: 5. Written as DNA, the CDR3 is TGCGCCAGCAGCTTGGGGACAGGGGGCTCGTACTCCTACAATGAGCAGTTCTTC. As protein: CASSLGTGGSYSYNEQFF.

This clone was found once. This sequence joins TRBV5-1 and TRBJ2-6; D is uncertain. The CDR3 has 15 residues. Germline V CDR1 and CDR2: SGHRS, YFSETQ. V was cut by 1 base and J by 2 bases, with 7 bases left in between. CDR3 sequence (DNA): TGCGCCAGCAGCTTGATTGAGGCTGGGGCCAACGTCCTGACTTTC. As protein: CASSLIEAGANVLTF.

The chain links TRBV6-5 to TRBJ2-7; 12 bases are a match to TRBD2. This CDR3 is built from 14 residues. Trimming at V came to 6 bases and at J to 5 bases, leaving 5 bases not matched to a gene. Germline CDR1 MNHEY, CDR2 SVGAGI. The chain's CDR3 is CASSRTSGVDEQYF. CDR3 in DNA: TGTGCCAGCAGCCGGACTAGCGGGGTCGACGAGCAGTACTTC.

DNA for the CDR3: TGCGCCAGCAGCATTAGTGACGGCGGGGGAACCTACGAGCAGTACTTC. This translates into CASSISDGGGTYEQYF. The chain combines TRBV4-1 with TRBJ2-7; 7 bases map to TRBD2. This CDR3 is 16 amino acids long. Trimming at V came to 5 bases and at J to 2 bases, leaving 12 bases not matched to a gene. The germline gives CDR1 MGHRA, CDR2 YSYEKL.

The genes are TRBV5-4 and TRBJ1-5; D might be TRBD1 (5 bases). Trimming took off 0 bases at V and 4 bases at J, with 8 bases between the two ends. The length of the CDR3 is 14 residues. From germline, CDR1 is SGHNT and CDR2 YYREEE (reference sequence). CDR3 sequence: CASSLGGGNQPQHF. In DNA, the CDR3 is TGTGCCAGCAGCTTGGGGGGGGGAAATCAGCCCCAGCATTTT.

The J gene is TRBJ2-1, the V gene TRBV18, with 9 nucleotides matching TRBD2. The CDR3 has 16 residues. Germline CDR1 reads KGHSH; CDR2 reads LQKENI. The J segment lost 6 bases and the V segment lost 2 bases, leaving 8 bases of the junction unmatched. The CDR3 loop reads CASSPTLVSGSNEQFF. CDR3 nucleotide sequence: TGTGCCAGCTCACCAACGCTAGTTAGCGGGAGCAATGAGCAGTTCTTC.

This clone was picked up a small number of times. Other DNA sequences in this specimen translate into the identical CDR3. This chain connects TRBV10-1 to TRBJ2-7; 8 bases line up with TRBD2. Per the germline V gene, CDR1 is WNHNN and CDR2 is SYGVQD (reference sequence). V shed 5 bases and J 4 bases; nucleotides not matched to a gene: 22. CDR3 length: 19 residues. The CDR3 protein is CASSPSGRRGAGVRYEQYF. For the CDR3, the DNA is TGCGCCAGCAGTCCTTCGGGGAGGCGAGGAGCGGGAGTGAGGTACGAGCAGTACTTC.

This chain links TRBV7-2 with TRBJ1-1; no clear D gene. V gave up 5 bases and J gave up 4 bases, with 11 bases separating them. The CDR3 runs to 13 residues. Germline-derived CDR1 and CDR2 are SGHTA and FQGNSA. CDR3 amino acids: CASSPDFGTEAFF. The DNA for the CDR3 is TGTGCCAGCAGCCCAGACTTTGGCACTGAAGCTTTCTTT.

This sequence joins TRBV10-3 and TRBJ1-4; a possible D gene is TRBD1 (5 bases). The CDR3 loop spans 15 amino acids. Germline-derived CDR1 and CDR2 are ENHRY and SYGVKD. V was cut by 4 bases and J by 4 bases, with 13 bases left in between. In nucleotides, the CDR3 is TGTGCCATCAGTGGCTCAGGGCGGGATAATGAAAAACTGTTTTTT. Translated: CAISGSGRDNEKLFF.

The chain has TRBV15 and TRBJ1-3; D not resolved. The germline V gene has CDR1 LNHNV and CDR2 YYDKDF (reference sequence). Trimming shortened V by 3 bases and J by 0 bases, and 9 bases separated the two germline ends. The CDR3 has 15 residues. This chain's CDR3 is CATSRTRDSGNTIYF. The CDR3, as DNA: TGTGCCACCAGCAGGACCCGGGACTCTGGAAACACCATATATTTT.

J is TRBJ2-7 and V is TRBV28, with 12 bases aligning to TRBD2. The germline V gene encodes CDR1 MDHEN and CDR2 SYDVKM. The CDR3 is 16 amino acids. The ends lost 7 bases at V and 6 bases at J; junction bases unmatched: 13. The CDR3 DNA sequence: TGTGCCAGCAACGGTGGACTAGCGGGGACCCGCGGCGAGCAGTACTTC. This sequence encodes CASNGGLAGTRGEQYF.

The V call is TRBV4-2, the J call TRBJ2-5; TRBD2 matches at 8 bases. Looked up from germline, CDR1 is LGHNA and CDR2 is YNFKEQ. This CDR3 comprises 15 residues. After removal of 0 bases from V and 5 bases from J, the junction contained 5 bases not matched to a gene. The CDR3 region has the DNA TGTGCCAGCAGCCAAGATCGGGGCGGGGGGGAGACCCAGTACTTC. It translates to CASSQDRGGGETQYF.

V and J are TRBV6-4 and TRBJ2-3; a possible D gene is TRBD1 (6 bases). This CDR3 contains 13 residues. Germline CDR1 reads MRHNA; CDR2 reads SNTAGT. Trimming took off 6 bases at V and 4 bases at J, with 11 bases between the two ends. This CDR3 is CASSAQGADTQYF. Written as DNA, the CDR3 is TGTGCCAGCAGCGCACAGGGCGCAGATACGCAGTATTTT.

J is TRBJ2-2 and V is TRBV10-3, with TRBD1 matching over 9 bases. V trimming: 1 base; J trimming: 15 bases; junction bases outside the gene matches: 6. CDR1 is ENHRY and CDR2 is SYGVKD in the germline V gene. CDR3 length: 13 residues. The chain's CDR3 is CAISEFTGGMVFF. The CDR3, as DNA: TGTGCCATCAGTGAGTTCACAGGGGGCATGGTGTTTTTT.

The chain has TRBV5-6 and TRBJ2-5; tentative D call: TRBD1 (6 bases). This CDR3 is built from 13 residues. The germline CDR1 and CDR2 sequences are SGHDT and YYEEEE. The CDR3 here is CASTGWVGETQYF. For the CDR3, the DNA is TGTGCTTCGACAGGCTGGGTTGGTGAGACCCAGTACTTC.

The chain recombines TRBV28 with TRBJ1-5, with 7 positions matching TRBD1. V shed 6 bases, J shed 4 bases, and the junction held 3 bases outside the gene matches. CDR3 length: 13 amino acids. Germline values: CDR1 MDHEN, CDR2 SYDVKM. The CDR3 spells CASSWDSNQPQHF. CDR3 DNA: TGTGCCAGCAGCTGGGACAGTAATCAGCCCCAGCATTTT.

V is TRBV18 and J is TRBJ1-2, with a tentative D call TRBD1 (5 bases). With 6 bases removed from V and 1 base from J, the gap between germline ends came to 9 bases. Germline V gene data show CDR1 as KGHSH and CDR2 as LQKENI. There are 13 residues in the CDR3. CDR3 amino acids: CASSSGDNYGYTF. Written as DNA, the CDR3 is TGTGCCAGCTCCTCGGGGGATAACTATGGCTACACCTTC.

The chain combines TRBV9 with TRBJ1-5, with a possible D match to TRBD1 (6 bases). The CDR3 length is 13 residues. Germline assignment: CDR1 SGDLS and CDR2 YYNGEE. The ends were cut back, 8 bases at V and 1 base at J, with 10 bases in the middle. The CDR3 loop is CARVQGSNQPQHF. The CDR3 DNA reads TGTGCCAGGGTACAGGGAAGCAATCAGCCCCAGCATTTT.

This clone was counted a few times. The rearrangement joins TRBV5-5 to TRBJ2-2; D may be TRBD1 (6 bases). This CDR3 has 15 residues. Germline CDR1 is SGHKS and CDR2 is YYEKEE (reference sequence). V lost 1 base and J 0 bases, leaving 7 bases between the germline ends. The CDR3 region is CASSLSGANTGELFF. The CDR3 nucleotides read TGTGCCAGCAGCTTGTCAGGGGCGAACACCGGGGAGCTGTTTTTT.

This chain connects TRBV4-3 to TRBJ2-3; TRBD2 aligns across 13 bases. J was trimmed by 3 bases and V by 10 bases; bases with no gene match: 16. CDR1 is LGHNA and CDR2 is YSLEER in the germline V gene. The CDR3 length is 18 residues. The CDR3 DNA follows: TGCGCCAAAGGGAAAACGACTAGCGGGGGGCGAGGTACAGATACGCAGTATTTT. Translation: CAKGKTTSGGRGTDTQYF.